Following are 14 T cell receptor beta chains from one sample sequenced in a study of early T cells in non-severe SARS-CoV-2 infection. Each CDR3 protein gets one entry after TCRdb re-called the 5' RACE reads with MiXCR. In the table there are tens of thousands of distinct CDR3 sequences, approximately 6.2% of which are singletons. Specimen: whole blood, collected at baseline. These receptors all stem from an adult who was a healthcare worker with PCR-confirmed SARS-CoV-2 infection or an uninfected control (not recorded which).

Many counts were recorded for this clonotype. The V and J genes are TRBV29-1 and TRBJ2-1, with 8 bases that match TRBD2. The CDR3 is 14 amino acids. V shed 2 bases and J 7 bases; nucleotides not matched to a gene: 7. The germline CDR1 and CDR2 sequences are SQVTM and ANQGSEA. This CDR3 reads CSVELLAGGNEQFF. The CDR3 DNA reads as TGCAGCGTTGAACTGCTAGCGGGCGGTAATGAGCAGTTCTTC.

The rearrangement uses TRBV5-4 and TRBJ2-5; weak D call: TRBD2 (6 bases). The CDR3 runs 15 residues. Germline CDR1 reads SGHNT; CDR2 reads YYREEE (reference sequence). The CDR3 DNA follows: TGTGTCTTAAGTGGGGCGCGGGGTCCCCAAGAGACCCAGTACTTC. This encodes CVLSGARGPQETQYF. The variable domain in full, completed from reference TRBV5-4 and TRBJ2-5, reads ETGVTQSPTHLIKTRGQQVTLRCSSQSGHNTVSWYQQALGQGPQFIFQYYREEENGRGNFPPRFSGLQFPNYSSELNVNALELDDSALYLCVLSGARGPQETQYFGPGTRLLVL.

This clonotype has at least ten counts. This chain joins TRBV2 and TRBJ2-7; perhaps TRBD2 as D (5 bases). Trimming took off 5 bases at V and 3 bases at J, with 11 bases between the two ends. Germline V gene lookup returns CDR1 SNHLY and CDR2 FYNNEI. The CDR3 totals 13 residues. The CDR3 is CASSRADRYEQYF. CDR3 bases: TGTGCCAGCAGTCGAGCGGACCGCTACGAGCAGTACTTC.

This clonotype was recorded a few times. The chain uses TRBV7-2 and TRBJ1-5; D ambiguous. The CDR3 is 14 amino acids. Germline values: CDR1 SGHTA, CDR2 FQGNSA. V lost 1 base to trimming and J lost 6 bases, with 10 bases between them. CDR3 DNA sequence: TGTGCCAGCAGCTTAGACGGGTTCGGTCAGCCCCAGCATTTT. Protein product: CASSLDGFGQPQHF.

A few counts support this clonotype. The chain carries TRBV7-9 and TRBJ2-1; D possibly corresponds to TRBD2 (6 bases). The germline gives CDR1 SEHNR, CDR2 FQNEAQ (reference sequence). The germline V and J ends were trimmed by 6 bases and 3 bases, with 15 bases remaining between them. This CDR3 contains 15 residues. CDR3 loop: CASRPTGTGYNEQFF. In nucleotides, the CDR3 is TGTGCCAGCAGACCCACCGGGACTGGCTACAATGAGCAGTTCTTC.

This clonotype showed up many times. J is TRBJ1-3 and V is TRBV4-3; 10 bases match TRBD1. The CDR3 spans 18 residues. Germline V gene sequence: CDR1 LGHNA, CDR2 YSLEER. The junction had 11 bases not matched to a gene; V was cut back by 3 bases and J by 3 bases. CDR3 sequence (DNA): TGCGCCAGCAGCCAGGCTGATACCAGGACAGGGGGTGGAAACACCATATATTTT. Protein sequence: CASSQADTRTGGGNTIYF.

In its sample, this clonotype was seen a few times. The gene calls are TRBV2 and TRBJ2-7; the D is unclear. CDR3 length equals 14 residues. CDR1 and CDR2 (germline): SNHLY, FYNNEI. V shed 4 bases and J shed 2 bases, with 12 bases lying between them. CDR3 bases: TGTGCCAGCAGTGTGAATGGATTTACCTACGAGCAGTACTTC. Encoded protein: CASSVNGFTYEQYF.

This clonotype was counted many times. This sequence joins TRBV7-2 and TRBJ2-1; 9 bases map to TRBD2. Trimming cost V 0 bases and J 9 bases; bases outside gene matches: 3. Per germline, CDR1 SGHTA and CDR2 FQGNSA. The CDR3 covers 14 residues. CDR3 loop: CASSLASGRIEQFF. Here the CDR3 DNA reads TGTGCCAGCAGCTTAGCTAGCGGGAGAATTGAGCAGTTCTTC.

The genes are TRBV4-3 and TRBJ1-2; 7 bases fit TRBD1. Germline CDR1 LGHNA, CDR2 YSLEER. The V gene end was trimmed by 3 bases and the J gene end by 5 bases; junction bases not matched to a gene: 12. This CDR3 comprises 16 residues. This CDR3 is CASSHSTQTGKYGYTF. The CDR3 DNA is TGCGCCAGCAGCCACTCTACCCAGACAGGGAAGTATGGCTACACCTTC.

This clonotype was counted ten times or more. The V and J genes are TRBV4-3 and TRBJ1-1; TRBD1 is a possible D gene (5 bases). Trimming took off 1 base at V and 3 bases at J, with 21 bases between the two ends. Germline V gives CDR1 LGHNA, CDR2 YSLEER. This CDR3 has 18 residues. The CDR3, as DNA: TGCGCCAGCAGCCAAGTCCGGACGGGGCATTTCGGGGACACTGAAGCTTTCTTT. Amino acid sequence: CASSQVRTGHFGDTEAFF.

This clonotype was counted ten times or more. The CDR3 sequence is CASSPGFSQETQYF. CDR3 in DNA: TGTGCCAGCAGCCCAGGGTTCTCCCAAGAGACCCAGTACTTC. The rearrangement links TRBV7-8 to TRBJ2-5; possibly TRBD1 for D (5 bases). Germline assignment: CDR1 SGHVS and CDR2 FQNEAQ. Trimming took 5 bases from V and 1 from J, leaving 11 bases between them. The CDR3 sequence is 14 residues long.

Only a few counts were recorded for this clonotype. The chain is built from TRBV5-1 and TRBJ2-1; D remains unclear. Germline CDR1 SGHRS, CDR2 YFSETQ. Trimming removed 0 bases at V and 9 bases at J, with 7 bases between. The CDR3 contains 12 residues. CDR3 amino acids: CASSLANTEQFF. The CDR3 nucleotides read TGCGCCAGCAGCTTGGCCAATACTGAGCAGTTCTTC.

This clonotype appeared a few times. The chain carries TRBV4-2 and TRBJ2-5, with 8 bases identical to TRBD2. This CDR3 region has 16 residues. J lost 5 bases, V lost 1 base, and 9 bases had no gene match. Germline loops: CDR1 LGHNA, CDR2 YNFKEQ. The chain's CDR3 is CASSQGIGGVLETQYF. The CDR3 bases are TGTGCCAGCAGCCAAGGGATCGGGGGGGTCTTGGAGACCCAGTACTTC.

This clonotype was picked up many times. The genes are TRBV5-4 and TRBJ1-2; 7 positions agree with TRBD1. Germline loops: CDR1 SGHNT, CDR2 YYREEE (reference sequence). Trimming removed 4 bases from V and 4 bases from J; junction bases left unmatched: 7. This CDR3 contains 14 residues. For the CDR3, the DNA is TGTGCCAGCAGCATCCGGGACAGCCTCTATGGCTACACCTTC. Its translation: CASSIRDSLYGYTF.